The sample holds a few counts of the clone carrying this T cell receptor beta chain. The antigen is unknown. The output of every sequencing run exceeded 160 million TCR-beta sequences, derived from 15-18 subjects. From the 5' RACE reads, TCRdb called clonotypes with MiXCR, one entry per CDR3 protein. The sample records approximately 30,000 distinct CDR3 sequences, approximately 24% being singletons. CDR1 is SNHLY, CDR2 FYNNEI, per germline. The V and J ends lost 4 bases and 1 base respectively, with 10 bases between them. The CDR3 spans 15 residues. This sample was taken from a study of neurological immune-mediated disorders. Whole-study results and caveats: Across subjects, expanded clones had no CDR3 amino acid sequences in common, pointing to private repertoires in all groups.

The chain recombines TRBV2 with TRBJ2-2; possibly TRBD1 for D (7 bases). The sequencing sample was made of CD4+ T cells from blood. This receptor was identified in a man between 50 and 59 years old with HTLV-1-associated myelopathy (HAM/TSP). This CDR3 reads CASSGQGGNTGELFF. The CDR3, as DNA: TGTGCCAGCAGTGGACAGGGAGGGAACACCGGGGAGCTGTTTTTT.